A single sample is the source of the 17 T cell receptor beta chains below, sequenced in a study of regulatory T cells in long-lasting Graves disease. Arm-PCR of CDR3 regions with iRepertoire HTBI primers generated TCR beta libraries. TCRdb re-analysed the multiplex PCR reads in MiXCR, keeping a single row per CDR3 protein. Among 450,000 to 700,000 distinct CDR3 sequences listed, about 13% were seen once. Time point denoted: newly diagnosed GD, antithyroid drugs for less than 3 months. Preparation of the TCR library used RNA extracted from PBMCs. In addition, the sample was reused for a study of T cells in Graves' hyperthyroidism and ophthalmopathy.

Sequences were derived from peripheral blood mononuclear cells (PBMCs), sampled at new diagnosis, from a patient treated with antithyroid drugs. All receptors derive from a man aged 30 to 39 with Graves disease.

This clonotype was detected many times. The V gene is TRBV11-2, the J gene TRBJ2-1, with 7 bases matching TRBD2. The CDR3 spans 16 residues. Germline CDR1 and CDR2: SGHAT and FQNNGV. The junction had 12 bases not matched to a gene; V was cut back by 4 bases and J by 6 bases. The CDR3 nucleotides read TGTGCCAGCAGCTCGGGGAGGGCTAGTATCTTCAATGAGCAGTTCTTC. Translation: CASSSGRASIFNEQFF.

The table lists this clonotype with many counts. The chain employs TRBV10-2 and TRBJ2-7; D may be TRBD1 (5 bases). The germline V gene encodes CDR1 WSHSY and CDR2 SAAADI. The V end lost 6 bases, the J end lost 3 bases, and 9 bases lay between the germline ends. The CDR3 loop spans 12 amino acids. The CDR3 DNA sequence: TGCGCCAGCAGGGACACCGGCTACGAGCAGTACTTC. It encodes CASRDTGYEQYF.

This clonotype was picked up many times. The chain employs TRBV6-2 or TRBV6-3 and TRBJ2-7; D uncertain. V lost 4 bases and J lost 6, with 7 bases in between. This CDR3 comprises 11 residues. Germline V gene lookup returns CDR1 MNHEY and CDR2 SVGEGT. As DNA, the CDR3 is TGTGCCAGCAGTTCTTACGGCGAGCAGTACTTC. Translation gives CASSSYGEQYF.

This clonotype has more than one count but fewer than ten. The CDR3 sequence: CAGGDRAYEQYF. The DNA of the CDR3 is TGTGCCGGGGGGGACCGCGCCTACGAGCAGTACTTC. The chain uses TRBV2 and TRBJ2-7; 7 positions match TRBD2. There are 12 residues in the CDR3. J lost 2 bases, V lost 11 bases, and 6 bases had no gene match. Per germline, CDR1 SNHLY and CDR2 FYNNEI.

This clonotype was picked up many times. The chain links TRBV12-5 to TRBJ2-7; TRBD1 agrees at 10 bases. Germline loops: CDR1 LGHNT, CDR2 FRNRAP. V trimming: 6 bases; J trimming: 5 bases; junction bases outside the gene matches: 4. The CDR3 runs to 13 residues. CDR3 coding DNA: TGTGCTAGTGGGGACAGGGGGATGAACGAGCAGTACTTC. Amino acid sequence: CASGDRGMNEQYF. The full variable domain, completed using reference TRBV12-5 and TRBJ2-7, is DARVTQTPRHKVTEMGQEVTMRCQPILGHNTVFWYRQTMMQGLELLAYFRNRAPLDDSGMPKDRFSAEMPDATLATLKIQPSEPRDSAVYFCASGDRGMNEQYFGPGTRLTVT.

This clonotype occurred a few times. The chain carries TRBV18 and TRBJ1-1; tentative D call: TRBD1 (5 bases). Trimming stripped 3 bases from V and 1 base from J, with 12 bases between. The CDR3 is 15 amino acids. Germline V CDR1 and CDR2: KGHSH, LQKENI. The CDR3 sequence: CASSPGGLGNTEAFF. Here the CDR3 DNA reads TGTGCCAGCTCACCGGGGGGGTTGGGGAACACTGAAGCTTTCTTT. Using reference TRBV18 and TRBJ1-1 for the parts outside the CDR3, the full variable domain is NAGVMQNPRHLVRRRGQEARLRCSPMKGHSHVYWYRQLPEEGLKFMVYLQKENIIDESGMPKERFSAEFPKEGPSILRIQQVVRGDSAAYFCASSPGGLGNTEAFFGQGTRLTVV.

This clonotype was detected a few times. The rearrangement uses TRBV4-2 and TRBJ1-2; possibly TRBD1 for D (5 bases). V lost 4 bases and J lost 7, with 16 bases in between. CDR3 size: 14 residues. CDR1 and CDR2 from the germline V gene are LGHNA and YNFKEQ. The CDR3 DNA is TGTGCCAGCAGCCCCTCGGCGGGGCCCCCTGGCTACACCTTC. Translated: CASSPSAGPPGYTF.

This chain links TRBV7-8 with TRBJ2-1; 12 bases fit TRBD1. The CDR3 has 19 amino acids. With V trimmed by 1 base and J by 4 bases, 11 bases remained unmatched. Per germline, CDR1 SGHVS and CDR2 FQNEAQ. CDR3 DNA: TGTGCCAGCAGCTTAGATCTGGGACAGGGGGCTTTATATTACAATGAGCAGTTCTTC. Encoded protein: CASSLDLGQGALYYNEQFF.

At least ten counts were recorded for this clonotype. V and J are TRBV28 and TRBJ2-7, with D possibly called TRBD1 or TRBD2 (5 bases each). Trimming left V 5 bases short and J 0 bases short, with 14 bases between. Germline-derived CDR1 and CDR2 are MDHEN and SYDVKM. This CDR3 spans 15 amino acids. This CDR3 reads CASSTPGTDSYEQYF. The CDR3 DNA reads as TGTGCCAGCAGTACCCCCGGGACGGACTCCTACGAGCAGTACTTC. Full variable domain (remainder filled in from reference TRBV28 and TRBJ2-7): DVKVTQSSRYLVKRTGEKVFLECVQDMDHENMFWYRQDPGLGLRLIYFSYDVKMKEKGDIPEGYSVSREKKERFSLILESASTNQTSMYLCASSTPGTDSYEQYFGPGTRLTVT.

The genes are TRBV7-8 and TRBJ2-3; 9 nucleotides align to TRBD2. Germline V CDR1 and CDR2: SGHVS, FQNEAQ. This CDR3 contains 15 residues. Germline trimming cut 3 bases from V and 8 bases from J; bases unmatched to any gene: 9. In nucleotides, the CDR3 is TGTGCCAGCAGCTTCAATGGCGGGGGGGAGGGTACGCAGTATTTT. As protein: CASSFNGGGEGTQYF.

As regards this clonotype: A much larger clone lies one base from this, so it may be a read error. The chain employs TRBV3-1 and TRBJ2-1; TRBD2 aligns across 11 bases. The DNA end favors TRBJ2-5, so the J call may be wrong. CDR3 length: 16 residues. The germline V gene has CDR1 LGHDT and CDR2 YNNKEL (reference sequence). For the CDR3, the DNA is TGTGCCAGCAGCCAGTTAGCGGGAGGGCGTCGAGAGACCCAGTACTTC. Protein product: CASSQLAGGRRETQYF.

In this sample, this clonotype turned up a few times. The chain carries TRBV6-5 and TRBJ2-7, with 10 bases that match TRBD2. Trimming at V came to 4 bases and at J to 1 base, leaving 4 bases not matched to a gene. The V gene's germline CDR1 is MNHEY and CDR2 SVGAGI. The CDR3 contains 15 residues. The CDR3 here is CASSSMTSGSYEQYF. Here the CDR3 DNA reads TGTGCCAGCAGTTCCATGACTAGCGGGTCCTACGAGCAGTACTTC.

This clonotype showed up many times. The chain links TRBV19 to TRBJ1-4; no clear D. Per the germline V gene, CDR1 is LNHDA and CDR2 is SQIVND (reference sequence). CDR3 length equals 15 residues. Trimming stripped 4 bases from V and 0 bases from J, with 9 bases between. CDR3 sequence reads: CASSTQSATNEKLFF. The CDR3 region has the DNA TGTGCCAGTAGTACTCAGAGTGCAACTAATGAAAAACTGTTTTTT. Combining the CDR3 with reference TRBV19 and TRBJ1-4 gives the whole variable domain DGGITQSPKYLFRKEGQNVTLSCEQNLNHDAMYWYRQDPGQGLRLIYYSQIVNDFQKGDIAEGYSVSREKKESFPLTVTSAQKNPTAFYLCASSTQSATNEKLFFGSGTQLSVL.

This clonotype was seen repeatedly, ten times or more. The J gene is TRBJ2-2, the V gene TRBV2; 10 nucleotides match TRBD1. Trimming removed 4 bases from V and 5 bases from J; junction bases left unmatched: 4. CDR1 and CDR2 from the germline V gene are SNHLY and FYNNEI. The CDR3 loop spans 15 amino acids. CDR3 sequence reads: CASSVDRGRTGELFF. CDR3 nucleotides: TGTGCCAGCAGTGTAGACAGGGGGCGGACCGGGGAGCTGTTTTTT.

This clonotype was recorded once. The V call is TRBV3-1, the J call TRBJ2-5; no definite D call. Near its end, the DNA agrees better with TRBJ2-1, so the J call may be wrong. The CDR3 runs 14 residues. CDR1 and CDR2 (germline): LGHDT, YNNKEL (reference sequence). The CDR3 is CASSHGGSYNEQFF. The CDR3 DNA is TGTGCCAGCAGCCATGGTGGTTCCTACAATGAGCAGTTCTTC.

As for this clonotype: A read error is possible here, since a much larger clone lies one base away. The chain links TRBV6-1 to TRBJ2-1, with 7 bases identical to TRBD1. The V gene's germline CDR1 is MNHNS and CDR2 SASEGT. CDR3 length equals 13 residues. The J segment lost 3 bases and the V segment lost 7 bases, leaving 3 bases of the junction unmatched. CDR3 nucleotides: TGTGCCAGCAAGGGGGACAGCTACAATGAGCAGTTCTTC. Amino acids: CASKGDSYNEQFF.

This CDR3 is CSVVGLAKNIQYF. The DNA of the CDR3 is TGCAGCGTTGTTGGCCTAGCCAAAAACATTCAGTACTTC. The rearrangement joins TRBV29-1 to TRBJ2-4, with D hard to call. The CDR3 is made up of 13 amino acids. Trimming stripped 4 bases from V and 0 bases from J, with 7 bases between. Per germline, CDR1 SQVTM and CDR2 ANQGSEA. Looking up the rest from reference TRBV29-1 and TRBJ2-4 gives the full variable domain: SAVISQKPSRDICQRGTSLTIQCQVDSQVTMMFWYRQQPGQSLTLIATANQGSEATYESGFVIDKFPISRPNLTFSTLTVSNMSPEDSSIYLCSVVGLAKNIQYFGAGTRLSVL.